These 24 T cell receptor beta chains share one sample of origin, sequenced in a study of T cells in narcolepsy. Repertoires were generated with immunoSEQ multiplex PCR, while TCRdb's copy carries only in-frame clones and drops some. Of 20,000 to 30,000 clones listed, just over 60% are singletons. Input material: memory (CD45RA-) CD4+ T cells from blood. The receptors were sampled from a human donor in good health.

This chain uses TRBV11-3 with TRBJ2-1; the match to TRBD2 covers 10 bases. Germline V gene lookup returns CDR1 SGHNT and CDR2 YENEEA. The V gene end was trimmed by 2 bases and the J gene end by 2 bases; junction bases not matched to a gene: 3. The CDR3 extends over 16 amino acids. The CDR3, as DNA: TGTGCCAGCAGCTTACGGACTAGCGGCACCTACAATGAGCAGTTCTTC. Translation gives CASSLRTSGTYNEQFF.

The V and J genes are TRBV29-1 and TRBJ2-1; 11 nucleotides agree with TRBD2. Losses at the gene ends were 3 bases for V and 11 bases for J; bases not matched to a gene: 6. CDR1 and CDR2 (germline): SQVTM, ANQGSEA. The CDR3 spans 13 residues. CDR3: CSVDLAGGFQQFF. The DNA of the CDR3 is TGCAGCGTTGATCTAGCGGGAGGCTTCCAGCAGTTCTTC.

The chain carries TRBV25-1 and TRBJ2-7, with D uncertain. Germline V gene data show CDR1 as MGHDK and CDR2 as SYGVNS. V shed 4 bases and J shed 0 bases, with 10 bases lying between them. The CDR3 is 14 amino acids. As DNA, the CDR3 is TGTGCCAGCAGTGTCGGACCGAGCTCCTACGAGCAGTACTTC. Protein product: CASSVGPSSYEQYF.

The J gene is TRBJ2-1, the V gene TRBV4-1, with 13 bases lining up with TRBD2. Germline V gene lookup returns CDR1 MGHRA and CDR2 YSYEKL. V trimming: 1 base; J trimming: 8 bases; junction bases outside the gene matches: 5. CDR3 size: 16 residues. The CDR3 loop is CASSQVRLAGGHEQFF. CDR3 nucleotides: TGCGCCAGCAGCCAAGTCCGACTAGCGGGAGGCCATGAGCAGTTCTTC.

This clone was detected only a few times. The chain has TRBV4-3 and TRBJ1-6, with D unclear. V lost 0 bases and J 7 bases, leaving 16 bases between the germline ends. The CDR3 sequence is 17 residues long. The germline V gene encodes CDR1 LGHNA and CDR2 YSLEER. As DNA, the CDR3 is TGCGCCAGCAGCCAAGAATCGGGCCAAGGGTCAAATTCACCCCTCCACTTT. This encodes CASSQESGQGSNSPLHF.

The CDR3 sequence: CASSLDRTNTGELFF. The CDR3 bases are TGCGCCAGCAGCTTGGACAGGACGAACACCGGGGAGCTGTTTTTT. This chain uses TRBV5-1 with TRBJ2-2; TRBD1 is a possible D gene (5 bases). Trimming removed 0 bases from V and 0 bases from J, with 6 bases in between. Looked up from germline, CDR1 is SGHRS and CDR2 is YFSETQ. The CDR3 length is 15 residues.

V is TRBV4-1 and J is TRBJ2-3; 8 bases match TRBD2. From germline, CDR1 is MGHRA and CDR2 YSYEKL. V was pared by 1 base and J by 2 bases, with 8 bases of the junction left unmatched. There are 17 residues in the CDR3. CDR3 nucleotides: TGCGCCAGCAGCCAAGTCCCACTAGCGGCCGCCACAGATACGCAGTATTTT. It specifies CASSQVPLAAATDTQYF.

The gene calls are TRBV5-1 and TRBJ1-2; the D gene is possibly TRBD1 (5 bases). The germline V gene encodes CDR1 SGHRS and CDR2 YFSETQ. V lost 7 bases to trimming and J lost 0 bases, with 10 bases between them. The CDR3 length is 13 residues. As DNA, the CDR3 is TGCGCCAGCCAAGAGGGGCCTAACTATGGCTACACCTTC. As protein: CASQEGPNYGYTF.

There are a few counts of this clone. The chain joins TRBV7-9 to TRBJ2-7, with 9 bases identical to TRBD1. The CDR3 contains 15 residues. The V segment lost 4 bases and the J segment 3 bases; nucleotides outside the gene matches: 7. Germline CDR1 SEHNR, CDR2 FQNEAQ (reference sequence). The CDR3 DNA reads as TGTGCCAGCAGCTCTCCGGGACAGGGTCACTACGAGCAGTACTTC. Its translation is CASSSPGQGHYEQYF.

J is TRBJ2-2 and V is TRBV5-6; D remains unclear. This CDR3 comprises 12 residues. CDR1 and CDR2 (germline): SGHDT, YYEEEE. Trimming took off 2 bases at V and 7 bases at J, with 6 bases between the two ends. As DNA, the CDR3 is TGTGCCAGCAGCTTAGGTAGCGGGGAGCTGTTTTTT. As protein: CASSLGSGELFF.

The V call is TRBV15, the J call TRBJ2-7; D is perhaps TRBD2 (7 bases). Germline CDR1 reads LNHNV; CDR2 reads YYDKDF (reference sequence). With 3 bases removed from V and 3 bases from J, the gap between germline ends came to 15 bases. The CDR3 runs to 15 residues. The CDR3 region has the DNA TGTGCCACCAGCAGCGGAAGGGGGGGCCTCTACGAGCAGTACTTC. Its protein is CATSSGRGGLYEQYF.

The chain recombines TRBV4-3 with TRBJ1-6; 9 nucleotides match TRBD1. V lost 3 bases and J lost 7; bases outside the gene matches: 4. Germline CDR1 reads LGHNA; CDR2 reads YSLEER. The CDR3 length is 15 residues. The CDR3 bases are TGCGCCAGCAGCCAGGACAGGGGTAACAATTCACCCCTCCACTTT. This gives the protein CASSQDRGNNSPLHF.

The rearrangement links TRBV27 to TRBJ2-5; perhaps TRBD2 as D (5 bases). This CDR3 is 15 amino acids long. In germline, CDR1 is MNHEY, CDR2 SMNVEV (reference sequence). Trimming pared 0 bases from V and 5 bases from J, leaving 13 bases between. CDR3 bases: TGTGCCAGCAGTTTATCGGTAGCCACTAGGGAGACCCAGTACTTC. Its protein product is CASSLSVATRETQYF.

In this sample, this clone turned up a few times. This chain links TRBV14 with TRBJ2-2; 8 bases agree with TRBD1. Germline V lookup: CDR1 SGHDN, CDR2 FVKESK. Germline trimming cut 4 bases from V and 6 bases from J; bases unmatched to any gene: 4. The CDR3 loop spans 14 amino acids. For the CDR3, the DNA is TGTGCCAGCAGCCGCGGACAGGGCGCCGGGGAGCTGTTTTTT. It specifies CASSRGQGAGELFF.

This chain links TRBV5-6 with TRBJ2-7, with TRBD2 matching 8 bases. After removal of 4 bases from V and 2 bases from J, the junction contained 8 bases not matched to a gene. This CDR3 comprises 15 residues. Germline values: CDR1 SGHDT, CDR2 YYEEEE. CDR3 DNA sequence: TGTGCCAGCAGCCGACGGGGGGGCACGCCCTACGAGCAGTACTTC. It translates to CASSRRGGTPYEQYF.

The gene calls are TRBV28 and TRBJ2-3, with 11 bases matching TRBD2. V lost 4 bases to trimming and J lost 9 bases; unmatched junction nucleotides: 12. Germline-derived CDR1 and CDR2 are MDHEN and SYDVKM. The CDR3 has 16 residues. The CDR3 reads CASSSTSGSKSGTQYF. The CDR3 DNA follows: TGTGCCAGCAGTTCAACTAGCGGGAGTAAGTCAGGGACGCAGTATTTT.

V and J are TRBV5-1 and TRBJ2-1; a possible D gene is TRBD2 (5 bases). This CDR3 is 13 amino acids long. V lost 4 bases to trimming and J lost 10 bases, with 15 bases between them. Germline V gene sequence: CDR1 SGHRS, CDR2 YFSETQ. The CDR3 spells CASSPLPGGEQFF. DNA of the CDR3: TGCGCCAGCAGCCCCCTGCCGGGCGGGGAGCAGTTCTTC.

This clone showed up just a few times. The rearrangement uses TRBV11-3 and TRBJ2-5; D possibly corresponds to TRBD1 (6 bases). Germline V CDR1 and CDR2: SGHNT, YENEEA. The CDR3 totals 15 residues. The germline V and J ends were trimmed by 5 bases and 5 bases, with 18 bases remaining between them. The CDR3 region has the DNA TGTGCCAGCAGCCCGTACCGACAGGCTCGCGAGACCCAGTACTTC. Translation: CASSPYRQARETQYF.

The V call is TRBV7-2, the J call TRBJ2-1; D possibly uses TRBD1 or TRBD2 (5 bases each). V lost 2 bases to trimming and J lost 1 base, with 18 bases between them. The germline CDR1 and CDR2 sequences are SGHTA and FQGNSA. The CDR3 sequence is 18 residues long. CDR3 bases: TGTGCCAGCAGCTTACATATGATCGCTGGGGGATCCTACAATGAGCAGTTCTTC. Protein sequence: CASSLHMIAGGSYNEQFF.

In its sample, this clone was seen a few times. V is TRBV6-1 and J is TRBJ1-5; D gene unclear. The CDR3 extends over 15 amino acids. The V and J ends lost 0 bases and 4 bases respectively, with 10 bases between them. Germline loops: CDR1 MNHNS, CDR2 SASEGT. The CDR3 reads CASSEALGGNQPQHF. The CDR3 region has the DNA TGTGCCAGCAGTGAAGCGCTGGGAGGGAATCAGCCCCAGCATTTT.

The chain combines TRBV21-1 with TRBJ2-7. TRBV21-1 is designated a pseudogene. The CDR3 runs 15 residues. This CDR3 is CASSMERGSPYEQYF. The CDR3 DNA follows: TGTGCCAGCAGCATGGAGAGGGGAAGTCCCTACGAGCAGTACTTC.

The chain joins TRBV28 to TRBJ1-2; D is undetermined. Germline V CDR1 and CDR2: MDHEN, SYDVKM. Trimming removed 9 bases from V and 3 bases from J, with 8 bases in between. The CDR3 has 11 residues. The CDR3 region has the DNA TGTGCCAGTTCGTCAGACTATGGCTACACCTTC. Residues: CASSSDYGYTF.

The chain couples TRBV28 to TRBJ2-3; TRBD1 matches 10 bases. Germline CDR1 MDHEN, CDR2 SYDVKM. The CDR3 runs 16 residues. The ends lost 3 bases at V and 3 bases at J; junction bases unmatched: 6. CDR3 DNA: TGTGCCAGCAGTTTCGGCGGGACAGGGGTGACAGATACGCAGTATTTT. This translates into CASSFGGTGVTDTQYF.

This clone has only one observation. The chain couples TRBV5-4 to TRBJ2-5, with 8 bases aligning to TRBD2. Near its end, the DNA agrees better with TRBJ2-7, so the J call may be wrong. CDR3 length equals 15 residues. Germline V lookup: CDR1 SGHNT, CDR2 YYREEE (reference sequence). In nucleotides, the CDR3 is TGTGCCAGCAGCTCCCCGGGACTAGATGGCTACGAGCAGTACTTC. Translation gives CASSSPGLDGYEQYF.